A selection of T cell receptor beta chains follows, all from one sample in a study of PD-1 blockade in mismatch repair-deficient tumors. Measured with immunoSEQ multiplex PCR; TCRdb has only the in-frame clones, and not every one. The sample includes roughly 120,000 clones, about nine tenths of them seen just once. The starting material was peripheral blood, obtained approximately 73 weeks after starting pembrolizumab. The receptors were sampled from an adult with mismatch repair-deficient cancer. Each CDR3 is given with its conserved first and last residue.

v_gene,CDR3aa
TRBV2,CASGGGREQYF
TRBV7-2,CASSPTGTGVYEQYF
TRBV5-1,CASSPTDRATNYGYTF
TRBV5-1,CASRVQETQYF
TRBV7-6,CASSLVGGSTYNEQFF
TRBV30,CAWSVGTGPSYEQYF
TRBV25-1,CASSDGGRVNEQFF
TRBV10-3,CAISVQGPNEQYF
TRBV7-2,CASSPTIAEQETQYF
TRBV10-3,CATTGHLAGASYEQYF
TRBV19,CATGPGGNEKLFF
TRBV6-4,CASSDSHSGANVLTF
TRBV4-3,CASSQEPGQSYEQYF
TRBV7-9,CASSPKTSSTEAFF
TRBV4-3,CASSQGLGLNTQYF
TRBV5-1,CASSLVGGTSTDTQYF
TRBV4-3,CASSPFSPGRCAYYEQYF
TRBV7-9,CASSLAAGTSYEQYF
TRBV7-9,CASSSPEREKNTGELFF
TRBV5-1,CASSQGAGLETQYF
TRBV7-9,CASSLEASGRALYEQYF
TRBV27,CASSSTAAGEQYF
TRBV29-1,CSVERQTATSGRWNEQFF
TRBV4-2,CASSQWAGGRSETQYF
TRBV7-8,CALGDSSYNEQFF
TRBV9,CASSTGDGLAEAFF
TRBV7-7,CASSLERLADYNEQFF
TRBV28,CASRSDKEIATNEKLFF
TRBV11-1,CASSSSEGRGYNEQFF
TRBV7-2,CASSLGQGETQYF
TRBV11-2,CASSPGGLAGSSYNEQFF
TRBV28,CASSSPVGINEKLFF
TRBV4-2,CASSQGATVTEAFF
TRBV7-6,CASSLDPGTDEQYF
TRBV4-3,CASSQDRTPNYGYTF
TRBV19,CASSIAPSAEQFF
TRBV30,CAWSRNARSYEQYF
TRBV7-6,CASSLAGQGGGDTQYF
TRBV19,CASKMAGVGNEQFF